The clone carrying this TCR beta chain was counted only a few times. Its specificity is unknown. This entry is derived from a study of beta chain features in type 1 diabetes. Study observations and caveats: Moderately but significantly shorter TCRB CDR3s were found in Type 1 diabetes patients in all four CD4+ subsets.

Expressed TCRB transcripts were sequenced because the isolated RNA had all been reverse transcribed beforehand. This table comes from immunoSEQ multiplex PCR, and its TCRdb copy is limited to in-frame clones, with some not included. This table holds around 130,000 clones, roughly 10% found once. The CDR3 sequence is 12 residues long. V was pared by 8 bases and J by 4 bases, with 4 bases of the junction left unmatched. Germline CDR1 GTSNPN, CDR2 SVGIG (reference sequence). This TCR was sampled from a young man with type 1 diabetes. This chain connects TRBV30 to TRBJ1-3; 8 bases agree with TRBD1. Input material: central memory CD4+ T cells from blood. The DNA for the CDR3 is TGTGCCGGGACAGGTCAGGGAAACACCATATATTTT. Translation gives CAGTGQGNTIYF.